This T cell receptor (beta chain) comes out of a study of blood T cell repertoires in COVID-19. Looking at the study overall: PBMCs, B-cell-depleted T cells, or T cells provided the cDNA or gDNA that made up the material.

Per the original methods: Reference gene primer amplification gave estimated nucleated cell counts. Measured with immunoSEQ multiplex PCR; TCRdb has only the in-frame clones, and not every one. The V and J calls and clone size are taken from that table; D and trimming were inferred from the DNA. The sample holds under 300,000 clones, roughly 85% seen once. The CDR3 loop spans 14 amino acids. Per germline, CDR1 WNHNN and CDR2 SYGVQD (reference sequence). The V gene lost 0 bases and the J gene lost 1 base, with 6 bases spanning the gap. The chain recombines TRBV10-1 with TRBJ2-5; D is uncertain. Sequencing was done on a sample of peripheral blood. This receptor was identified in a woman between 70 and 85 years old with acute or convalescent COVID-19. The CDR3 coding sequence is TGCGCCAGCAGTGAGTCAGCCGGCCAAGAGACCCAGTACTTC. Its protein is CASSESAGQETQYF.